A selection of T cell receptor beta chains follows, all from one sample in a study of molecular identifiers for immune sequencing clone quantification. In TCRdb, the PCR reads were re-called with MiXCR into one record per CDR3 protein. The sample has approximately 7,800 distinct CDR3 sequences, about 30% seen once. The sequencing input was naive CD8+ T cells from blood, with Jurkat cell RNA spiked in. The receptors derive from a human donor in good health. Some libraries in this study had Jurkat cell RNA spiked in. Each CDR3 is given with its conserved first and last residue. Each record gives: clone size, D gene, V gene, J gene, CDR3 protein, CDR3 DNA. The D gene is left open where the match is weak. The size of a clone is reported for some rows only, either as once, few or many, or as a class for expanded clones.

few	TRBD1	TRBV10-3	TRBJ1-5	CAISEGDRATQPQHF	TGTGCCATCAGTGAGGGGGACAGGGCAACTCAGCCCCAGCATTTT
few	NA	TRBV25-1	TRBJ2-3	CASSTFQTQAADTQYF	TGTGCCAGCAGCACATTTCAGACCCAGGCGGCAGATACGCAGTATTTT
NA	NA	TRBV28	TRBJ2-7	CASSPLGEQYF	TGTGCCAGCAGCCCCCTCGGCGAGCAGTACTTC
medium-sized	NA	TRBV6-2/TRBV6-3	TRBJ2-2	CASSTPYGAGELFF	TGTGCCAGCAGTACCCCGTACGGGGCCGGGGAGCTGTTTTTT
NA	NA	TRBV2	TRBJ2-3	CASSLMGETDTQYF	TGTGCCAGCTCCCTAATGGGGGAAACAGATACGCAGTATTTT
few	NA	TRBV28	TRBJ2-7	CASSHRDSVPSYEQYF	TGTGCCAGCAGCCATCGGGACTCCGTACCCTCCTACGAGCAGTACTTC
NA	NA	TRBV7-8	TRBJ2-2	CASSLAASPKHGELIF	TGTGCCAGCAGCTTAGCCGCCTCACCCAAACACGGGGAGCTGATTTTT
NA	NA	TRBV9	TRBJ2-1	CASSPPSTGPYNEQFF	TGTGCCAGCAGCCCTCCCTCTACCGGACCCTACAATGAGCAGTTCTTC
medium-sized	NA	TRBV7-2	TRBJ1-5	CASSSGLLSNQPQHF	TGTGCCAGCAGCTCCGGACTACTAAGCAATCAGCCCCAGCATTTT
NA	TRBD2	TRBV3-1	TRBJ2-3	CASSQDGPGLAPDTQYF	TGTGCCAGCAGCCAAGACGGGCCGGGACTAGCGCCAGATACGCAGTATTTT
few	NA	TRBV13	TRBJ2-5	CASSLVQETQYF	TGTGCCAGCAGCTTAGTGCAGGAGACCCAGTACTTC
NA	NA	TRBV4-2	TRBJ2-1	CASSQSRPPEQSF	TGTGCCAGCAGCCAGTCACGGCCACCTGAGCAGTCCTTC
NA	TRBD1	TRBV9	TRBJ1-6	CASSVAPRGYNSPLHF	TGTGCCAGCAGCGTAGCCCCCAGGGGGTATAATTCACCCCTCCACTTT
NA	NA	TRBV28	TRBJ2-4	CASSLYARGRNNIQYF	TGTGCCAGCAGTTTATATGCCAGGGGTAGGAATAACATTCAGTACTTC
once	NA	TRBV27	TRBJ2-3	CASSVLAGPRLHF	TGTGCCAGCAGTGTTCTGGCGGGACCTAGGTTGCATTTT
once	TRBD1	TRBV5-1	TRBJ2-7	CSSSWSSGQGYSYEKYF	TGCTCCAGCAGCTGGTCCTCCGGACAGGGGTACTCCTACGAGAAGTACTTC
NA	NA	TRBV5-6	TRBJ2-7	CASSFVQYEQYF	TGTGCCAGCAGCTTCGTGCAATACGAGCAGTACTTC
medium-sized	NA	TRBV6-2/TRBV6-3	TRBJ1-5	CASKDHSNQPQHF	TGTGCCAGCAAGGACCATAGCAATCAGCCCCAGCATTTT
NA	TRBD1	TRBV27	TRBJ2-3	CASSLTQGPSTDTQYF	TGTGCCAGCAGTCTAACACAGGGGCCGAGCACAGATACGCAGTATTTT
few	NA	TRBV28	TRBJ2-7	CASRGKYEQYF	TGTGCCAGCAGGGGTAAATACGAGCAGTACTTC
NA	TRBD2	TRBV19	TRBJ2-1	CASSMLAGAFDEQFF	TGTGCCAGTAGTATGTTAGCGGGAGCTTTCGATGAGCAGTTCTTC
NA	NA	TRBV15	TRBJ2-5	CATSSPQGREIETRYF	TGTGCCACCAGCAGCCCCCAGGGACGGGAGATAGAGACCCGGTACTTC
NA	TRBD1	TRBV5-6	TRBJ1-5	CASSLGTGYQPQHF	TGTGCCAGCAGCTTGGGGACAGGGTATCAGCCCCAGCATTTT
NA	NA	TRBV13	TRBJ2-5	CASSGKRRETQYF	TGTGCCAGCAGCGGAAAGAGACGAGAGACCCAGTACTTC
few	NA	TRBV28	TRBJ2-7	CASSPSLNLLGQYF	TGTGCCAGCAGTCCCTCATTGAACCTCCTGGGGCAGTACTTC
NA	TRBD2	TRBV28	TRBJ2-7	CASSWGGEQYF	TGTGCCAGCAGCTGGGGGGGGGAGCAGTACTTC
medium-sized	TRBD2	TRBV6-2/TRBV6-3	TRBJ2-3	CASRRLAGADTQYF	TGTGCCAGCAGAAGACTAGCGGGAGCAGATACGCAGTATTTT
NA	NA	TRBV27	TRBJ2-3	CASSLAPTDTQKF	TGTGCCAGCAGTCTAGCTCCCACAGATACGCAGAAATTT
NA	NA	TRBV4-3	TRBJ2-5	CASSWWGPGETQYF	TGCGCCAGCAGCTGGTGGGGCCCGGGAGAGACCCAGTACTTC
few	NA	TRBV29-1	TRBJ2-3	CSGGKAATDTQYF	TGCAGCGGTGGAAAGGCGGCCACAGATACGCAGTATTTT
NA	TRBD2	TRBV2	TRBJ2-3	CASSWTSGSEDTQYF	TGTGCCAGCAGTTGGACTAGCGGGAGTGAAGATACGCAGTATTTT
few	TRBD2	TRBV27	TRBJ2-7	CASSSTSGVTYEQYF	TGTGCCAGCAGTTCGACTAGCGGAGTGACCTACGAGCAGTACTTC
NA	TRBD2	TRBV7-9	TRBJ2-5	CASSLGLAGVETQYF	TGTGCCAGCAGCTTAGGCCTAGCGGGAGTTGAGACCCAGTACTTC
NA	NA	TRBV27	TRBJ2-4	CASSLGGFAKNIQYF	TGTGCCAGCAGTTTAGGCGGGTTCGCCAAAAACATTCAGTACTTC
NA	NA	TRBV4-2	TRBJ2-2	CASRRSSPTGELFF	TGTGCCAGCAGACGGTCTAGCCCTACCGGGGAGCTGTTTTTT
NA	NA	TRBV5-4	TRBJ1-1	CASSFGVGRGWAEAFF	TGTGCCAGCAGCTTTGGGGTGGGCAGGGGTTGGGCTGAAGCTTTCTTT
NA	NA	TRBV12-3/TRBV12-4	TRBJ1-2	CASSLARGDGYTF	TGTGCCAGCAGTTTAGCCAGGGGCGATGGCTACACCTTC
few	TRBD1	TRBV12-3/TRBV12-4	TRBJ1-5	CASSWGTGNQPQHF	TGTGCCAGCAGTTGGGGGACAGGGAATCAGCCCCAGCATTTT
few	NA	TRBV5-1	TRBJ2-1	CASRSDSYNEQFF	TGCGCCAGCAGGTCGGATTCCTACAATGAGCAGTTCTTC
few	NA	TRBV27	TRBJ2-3	CASSYISDTQYF	TGTGCCAGCAGTTATATATCAGATACGCAGTATTTT
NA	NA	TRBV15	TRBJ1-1	CATSELGPRTEAFF	TGTGCCACCAGCGAACTCGGGCCCCGGACTGAAGCTTTCTTT
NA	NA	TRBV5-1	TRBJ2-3	CASSADRWARGTSTDTQYF	TGCGCCAGCAGCGCGGACAGGTGGGCGCGTGGGACTAGCACAGATACGCAGTATTTT
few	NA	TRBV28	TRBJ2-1	CASSLPPDWRGTYNEQFF	TGTGCCAGCAGTCTACCCCCCGACTGGAGGGGCACCTACAATGAGCAGTTCTTC
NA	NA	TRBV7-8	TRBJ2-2	CACSQPPGTPNTGELFF	TGTGCCTGCAGCCAGCCTCCCGGGACACCGAACACCGGGGAGCTGTTTTTT
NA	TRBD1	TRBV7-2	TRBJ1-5	CASSFWTGQTHQPQHF	TGTGCCAGCAGCTTCTGGACAGGCCAAACCCATCAGCCCCAGCATTTT
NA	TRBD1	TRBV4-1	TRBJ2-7	CASSTGDSSYEQYF	TGCGCCAGCAGCACCGGGGACAGCTCCTACGAGCAGTACTTC
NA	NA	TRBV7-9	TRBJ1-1	CASSLVGGYTEAFF	TGTGCCAGCAGCTTAGTGGGCGGCTACACTGAAGCTTTCTTT
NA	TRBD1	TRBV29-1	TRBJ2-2	CSVGTGRRELFF	TGCAGCGTTGGGACAGGGCGACGGGAGCTGTTTTTT
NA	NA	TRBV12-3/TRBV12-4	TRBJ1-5	CASRPGLGNQPQHF	TGTGCCAGCAGACCAGGGTTGGGCAATCAGCCCCAGCATTTT